Sequencing of this T cell receptor beta chain was carried out in a study of beta chain features in type 1 diabetes. This CDR3 has 17 residues. V lost 1 base and J lost 3; bases outside the gene matches: 7. In germline, CDR1 is LNHNV, CDR2 YYDKDF (reference sequence). Expressed TCRB transcripts were sequenced because the isolated RNA had all been reverse transcribed beforehand. Only in-frame clones appear in the TCRdb table, and some are missing; sequencing was by immunoSEQ multiplex PCR. The data hold hundreds of thousands of clones, with about 30% observed a single time. Central memory, naive, regulatory and stem cell-like memory CD4+ cells were sorted by CD45RO/CCR7/CD25/CD127/CD95/CD27.

The chain carries TRBV15 and TRBJ2-7; 12 bases are a match to TRBD2. Source material: naive CD4+ T cells from blood. The sequence was collected from a man younger than 35 in good health. This CDR3 reads CATSRGLGLAGNYEQYF. The CDR3 nucleotides read TGTGCCACCAGCAGAGGACTAGGACTAGCGGGGAACTACGAGCAGTACTTC.